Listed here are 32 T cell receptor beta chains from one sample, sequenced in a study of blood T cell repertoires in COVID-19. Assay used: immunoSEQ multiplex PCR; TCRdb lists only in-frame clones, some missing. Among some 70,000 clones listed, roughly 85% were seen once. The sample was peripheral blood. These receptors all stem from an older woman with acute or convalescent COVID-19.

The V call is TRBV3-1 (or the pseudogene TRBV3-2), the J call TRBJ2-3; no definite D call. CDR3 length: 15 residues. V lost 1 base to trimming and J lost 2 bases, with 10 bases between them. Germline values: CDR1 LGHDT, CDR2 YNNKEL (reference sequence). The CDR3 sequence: CASSQVFTPTDTQYF. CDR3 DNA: TGTGCCAGCAGCCAAGTATTTACTCCCACAGATACGCAGTATTTT.

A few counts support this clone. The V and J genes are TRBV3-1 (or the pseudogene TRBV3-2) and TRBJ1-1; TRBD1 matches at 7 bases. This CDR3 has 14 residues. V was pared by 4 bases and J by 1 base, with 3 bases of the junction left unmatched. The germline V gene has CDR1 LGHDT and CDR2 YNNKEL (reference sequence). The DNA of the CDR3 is TGTGCCAGCAGCCGGTGGACAGGGAACACTGAAGCTTTCTTT. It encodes CASSRWTGNTEAFF.

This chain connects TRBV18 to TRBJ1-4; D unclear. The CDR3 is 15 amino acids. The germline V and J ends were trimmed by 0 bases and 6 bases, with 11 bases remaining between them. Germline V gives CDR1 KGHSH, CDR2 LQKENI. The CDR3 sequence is CASSPPPRQDEKLFF. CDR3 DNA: TGTGCCAGCTCACCACCGCCCAGACAAGATGAAAAACTGTTTTTT. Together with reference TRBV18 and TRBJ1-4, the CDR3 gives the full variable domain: NAGVMQNPRHLVRRRGQEARLRCSPMKGHSHVYWYRQLPEEGLKFMVYLQKENIIDESGMPKERFSAEFPKEGPSILRIQQVVRGDSAAYFCASSPPPRQDEKLFFGSGTQLSVL.

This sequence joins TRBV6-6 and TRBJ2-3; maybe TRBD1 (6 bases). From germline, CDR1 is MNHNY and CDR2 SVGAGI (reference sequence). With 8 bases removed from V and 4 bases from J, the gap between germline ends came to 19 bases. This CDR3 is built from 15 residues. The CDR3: CASLLKQGIADTQYF. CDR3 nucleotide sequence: TGTGCCAGCCTCCTCAAGCAGGGGATTGCAGATACGCAGTATTTT.

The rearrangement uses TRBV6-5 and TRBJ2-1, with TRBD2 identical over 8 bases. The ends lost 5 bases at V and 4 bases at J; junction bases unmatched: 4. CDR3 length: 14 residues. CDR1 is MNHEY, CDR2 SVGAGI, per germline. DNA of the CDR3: TGTGCCAGCAGTCCTCGGGAGGGTTACAATGAGCAGTTCTTC. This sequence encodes CASSPREGYNEQFF.

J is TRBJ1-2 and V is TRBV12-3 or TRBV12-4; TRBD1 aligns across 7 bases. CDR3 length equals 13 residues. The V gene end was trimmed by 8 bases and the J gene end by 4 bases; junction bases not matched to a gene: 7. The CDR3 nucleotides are TGTGCCAGCCACCTACAGGGGTCCTATGGCTACACCTTC. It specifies CASHLQGSYGYTF.

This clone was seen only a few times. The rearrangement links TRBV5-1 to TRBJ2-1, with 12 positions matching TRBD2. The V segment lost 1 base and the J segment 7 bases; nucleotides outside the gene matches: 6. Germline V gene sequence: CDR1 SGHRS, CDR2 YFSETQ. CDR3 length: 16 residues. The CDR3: CASSLFLAGGMNEQFF. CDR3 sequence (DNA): TGCGCCAGCAGCTTGTTTCTAGCGGGAGGGATGAATGAGCAGTTCTTC.

Here the CDR3 reads CASSLDRADYGYTF. Here the CDR3 DNA reads TGTGCCAGCAGTCTGGACAGGGCCGACTATGGCTACACCTTC. The chain couples TRBV7-2 to TRBJ1-2, with 8 positions matching TRBD1. From germline, CDR1 is SGHTA and CDR2 FQGNSA. V gave up 6 bases and J gave up 3 bases; unmatched junction bases: 6. The CDR3 length is 14 residues.

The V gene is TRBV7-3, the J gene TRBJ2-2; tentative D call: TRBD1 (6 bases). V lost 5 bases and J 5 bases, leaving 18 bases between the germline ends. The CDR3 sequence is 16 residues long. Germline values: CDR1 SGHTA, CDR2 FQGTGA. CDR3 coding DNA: TGTGCCAGCAGCCAACCTAAGGCAGGGGAGACCGGGGAGCTGTTTTTT. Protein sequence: CASSQPKAGETGELFF. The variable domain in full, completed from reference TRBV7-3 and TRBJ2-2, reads GAGVSQTPSNKVTEKGKYVELRCDPISGHTALYWYRQSLGQGPEFLIYFQGTGAADDSGLPNDRFFAVRPEGSVSTLKIQRTERGDSAVYLCASSQPKAGETGELFFGEGSRLTVL.

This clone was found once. For the CDR3, the DNA is TGTGCCTGGGCGTGGGCCCACTCTGGAAACACCATATATTTT. Its protein is CAWAWAHSGNTIYF. The chain joins TRBV30 to TRBJ1-3; no clear D. This CDR3 has 14 residues. V gave up 5 bases and J gave up 0 bases, with 11 bases separating them. The germline V gene encodes CDR1 GTSNPN and CDR2 SVGIG (reference sequence).

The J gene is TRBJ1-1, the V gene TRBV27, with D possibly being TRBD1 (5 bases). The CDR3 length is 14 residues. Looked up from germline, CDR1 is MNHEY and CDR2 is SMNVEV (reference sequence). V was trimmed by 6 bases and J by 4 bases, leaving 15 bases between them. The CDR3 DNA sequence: TGTGCCAGCAGCGACCCAGGGAAACTCACTGAAGCTTTCTTT. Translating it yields CASSDPGKLTEAFF.

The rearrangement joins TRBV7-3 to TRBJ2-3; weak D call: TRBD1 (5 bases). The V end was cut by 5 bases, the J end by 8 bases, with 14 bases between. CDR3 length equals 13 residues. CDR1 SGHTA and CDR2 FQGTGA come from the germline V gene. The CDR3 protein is CASSPQAQGTQYF. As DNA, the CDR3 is TGTGCCAGCAGCCCGCAAGCCCAGGGTACGCAGTATTTT.

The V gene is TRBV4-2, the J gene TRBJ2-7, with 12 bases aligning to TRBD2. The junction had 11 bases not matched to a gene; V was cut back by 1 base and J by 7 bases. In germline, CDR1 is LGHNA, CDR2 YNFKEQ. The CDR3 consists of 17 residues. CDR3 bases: TGTGCCAGCAGCCAAGCCCCCGGTACTAGCGGGAGGCAAGAGCAGTACTTC. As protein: CASSQAPGTSGRQEQYF.

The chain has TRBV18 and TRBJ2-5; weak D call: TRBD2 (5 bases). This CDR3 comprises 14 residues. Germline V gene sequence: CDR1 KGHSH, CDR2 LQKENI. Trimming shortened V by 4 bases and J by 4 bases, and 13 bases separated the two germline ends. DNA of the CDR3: TGTGCCAGCTCACACCGGGCCGAGGGAGAGACCCAGTACTTC. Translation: CASSHRAEGETQYF.

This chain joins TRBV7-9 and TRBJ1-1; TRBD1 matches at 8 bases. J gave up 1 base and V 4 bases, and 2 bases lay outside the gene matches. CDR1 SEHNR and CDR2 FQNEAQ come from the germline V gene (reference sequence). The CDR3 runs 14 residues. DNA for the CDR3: TGTGCCAGCAGCTCACAGGGGGGGAACACTGAAGCTTTCTTT. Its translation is CASSSQGGNTEAFF. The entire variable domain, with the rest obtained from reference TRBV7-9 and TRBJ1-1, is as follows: DTGVSQNPRHKITKRGQNVTFRCDPISEHNRLYWYRQTLGQGPEFLTYFQNEAQLEKSRLLSDRFSAERPKGSFSTLEIQRTEQGDSAMYLCASSSQGGNTEAFFGQGTRLTVV.

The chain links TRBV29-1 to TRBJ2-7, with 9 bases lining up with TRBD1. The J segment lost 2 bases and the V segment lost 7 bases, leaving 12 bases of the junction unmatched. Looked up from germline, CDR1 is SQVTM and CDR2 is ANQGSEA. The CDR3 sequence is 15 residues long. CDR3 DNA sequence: TGCAGCGCCACGACGACAGGGGGAGGGCCCTACGAGCAGTACTTC. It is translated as CSATTTGGGPYEQYF.

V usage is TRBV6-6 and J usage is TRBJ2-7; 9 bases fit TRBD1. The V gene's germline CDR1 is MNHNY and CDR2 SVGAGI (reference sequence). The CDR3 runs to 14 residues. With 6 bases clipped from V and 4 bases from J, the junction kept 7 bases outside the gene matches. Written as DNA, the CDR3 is TGTGCCAGCAGCCCACAGGGGGCCAGGTACGAGCAGTACTTC. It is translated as CASSPQGARYEQYF.

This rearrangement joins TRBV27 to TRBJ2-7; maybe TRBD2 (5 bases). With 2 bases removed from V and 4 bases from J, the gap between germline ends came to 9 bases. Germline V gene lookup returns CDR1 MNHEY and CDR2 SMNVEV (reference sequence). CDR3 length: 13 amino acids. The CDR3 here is CASSLREGYEQYF. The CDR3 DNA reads TGTGCCAGCAGTTTACGGGAAGGGTACGAGCAGTACTTC.

CDR3 protein: CAISDGSNEKLFF. CDR3 DNA sequence: TGTGCCATCAGTGACGGGTCTAATGAAAAACTGTTTTTT. The chain has TRBV10-3 and TRBJ1-4; unclear D gene. There are 13 residues in the CDR3. CDR1 and CDR2 (germline): ENHRY, SYGVKD. The V end was cut by 3 bases, the J end by 3 bases, with 5 bases between.

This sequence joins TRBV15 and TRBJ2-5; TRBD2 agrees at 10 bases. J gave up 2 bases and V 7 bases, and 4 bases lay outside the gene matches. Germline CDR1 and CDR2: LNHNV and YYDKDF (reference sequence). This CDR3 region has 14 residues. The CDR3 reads CATKLAGGQETQYF. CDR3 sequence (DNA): TGTGCCACCAAATTAGCGGGGGGACAAGAGACCCAGTACTTC.

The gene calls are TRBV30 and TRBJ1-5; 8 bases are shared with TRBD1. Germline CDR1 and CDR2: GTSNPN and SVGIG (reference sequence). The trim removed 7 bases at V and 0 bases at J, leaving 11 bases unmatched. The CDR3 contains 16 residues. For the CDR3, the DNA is TGTGCCTTGTCGGGAACAGGGGGTAATAGCAATCAGCCCCAGCATTTT. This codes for CALSGTGGNSNQPQHF.

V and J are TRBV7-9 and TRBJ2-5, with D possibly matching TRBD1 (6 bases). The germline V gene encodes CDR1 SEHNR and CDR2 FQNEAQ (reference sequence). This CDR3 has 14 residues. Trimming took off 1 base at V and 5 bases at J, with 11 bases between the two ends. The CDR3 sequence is CASSLGGGAETQYF. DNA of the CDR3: TGTGCCAGCAGCTTAGGTGGGGGCGCGGAGACCCAGTACTTC. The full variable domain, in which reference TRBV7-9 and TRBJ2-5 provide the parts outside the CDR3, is DTGVSQNPRHKITKRGQNVTFRCDPISEHNRLYWYRQTLGQGPEFLTYFQNEAQLEKSRLLSDRFSAERPKGSFSTLEIQRTEQGDSAMYLCASSLGGGAETQYFGPGTRLLVL.

The CDR3 bases are TGTGCCAGCAGCCAAGATCAGGGACTTGGTAATTCACCCCTCCACTTT. Protein sequence: CASSQDQGLGNSPLHF. This chain links TRBV14 with TRBJ1-6, with TRBD1 as a possible D gene (5 bases). Germline-derived CDR1 and CDR2 are SGHDN and FVKESK. The length of the CDR3 is 16 residues. The germline V and J ends were trimmed by 0 bases and 6 bases, with 12 bases remaining between them.

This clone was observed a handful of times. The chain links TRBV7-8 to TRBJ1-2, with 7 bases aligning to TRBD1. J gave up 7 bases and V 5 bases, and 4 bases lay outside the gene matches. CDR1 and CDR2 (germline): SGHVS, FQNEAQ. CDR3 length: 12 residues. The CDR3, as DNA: TGTGCCAGCAGCCTCTACAGGGGTGGCTACACCTTC. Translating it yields CASSLYRGGYTF.

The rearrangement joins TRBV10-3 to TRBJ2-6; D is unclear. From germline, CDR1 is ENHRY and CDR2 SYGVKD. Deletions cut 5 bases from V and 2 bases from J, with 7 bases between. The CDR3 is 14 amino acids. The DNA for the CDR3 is TGTGCCATCAGTTCTCAGGCTGGGGCCAACGTCCTGACTTTC. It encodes CAISSQAGANVLTF.

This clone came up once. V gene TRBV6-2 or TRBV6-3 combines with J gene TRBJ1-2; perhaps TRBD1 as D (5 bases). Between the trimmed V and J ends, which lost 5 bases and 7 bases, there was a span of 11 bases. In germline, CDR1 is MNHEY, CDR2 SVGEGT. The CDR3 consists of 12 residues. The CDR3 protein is CASSTLGGGYTF. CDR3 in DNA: TGTGCCAGCAGTACCCTCGGGGGTGGCTACACCTTC.

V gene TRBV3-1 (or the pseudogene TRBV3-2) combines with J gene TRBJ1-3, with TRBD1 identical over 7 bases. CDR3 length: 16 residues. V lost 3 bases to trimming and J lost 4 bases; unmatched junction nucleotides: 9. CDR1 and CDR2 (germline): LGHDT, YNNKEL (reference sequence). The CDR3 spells CASSHRPDRAGNTIYF. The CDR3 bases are TGTGCCAGCAGCCATCGACCTGACAGGGCCGGAAACACCATATATTTT.

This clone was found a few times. The CDR3 protein is CASSIAGQRGNQPQHF. The CDR3, as DNA: TGTGCCAGTAGTATCGCCGGACAACGGGGCAATCAGCCCCAGCATTTT. This chain uses TRBV19 with TRBJ1-5; possibly TRBD1 for D (5 bases). The CDR3 loop spans 16 amino acids. The germline CDR1 and CDR2 sequences are LNHDA and SQIVND (reference sequence). Deletions cut 3 bases from V and 2 bases from J, with 14 bases between. Variable domain in full (rest from reference TRBV19 and TRBJ1-5): DGGITQSPKYLFRKEGQNVTLSCEQNLNHDAMYWYRQDPGQGLRLIYYSQIVNDFQKGDIAEGYSVSREKKESFPLTVTSAQKNPTAFYLCASSIAGQRGNQPQHFGDGTRLSIL.

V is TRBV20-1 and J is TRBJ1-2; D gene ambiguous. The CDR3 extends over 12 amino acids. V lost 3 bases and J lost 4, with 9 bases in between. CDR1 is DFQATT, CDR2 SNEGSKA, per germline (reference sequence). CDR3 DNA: TGCAGTGCTAGTACCCCAGGCTATGGCTACACCTTC. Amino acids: CSASTPGYGYTF.

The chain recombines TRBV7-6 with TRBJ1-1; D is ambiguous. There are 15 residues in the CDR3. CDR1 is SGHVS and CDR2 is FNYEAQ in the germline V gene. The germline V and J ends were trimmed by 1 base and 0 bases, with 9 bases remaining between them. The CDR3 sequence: CASSLGLGVNTEAFF. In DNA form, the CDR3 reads TGTGCCAGCAGCTTAGGTTTAGGAGTGAACACTGAAGCTTTCTTT.

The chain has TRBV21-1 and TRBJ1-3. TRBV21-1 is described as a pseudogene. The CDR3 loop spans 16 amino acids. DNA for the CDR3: TGTGCCAGCAGTGGAGAAATAGGGAGGATGGGAAACACCATATATTTT. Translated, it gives CASSGEIGRMGNTIYF.

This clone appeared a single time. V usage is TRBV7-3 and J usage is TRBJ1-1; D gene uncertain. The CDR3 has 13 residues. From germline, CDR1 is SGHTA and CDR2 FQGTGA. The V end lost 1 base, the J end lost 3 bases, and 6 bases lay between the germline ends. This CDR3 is CASSLSSYTEAFF. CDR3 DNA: TGTGCCAGCAGCTTAAGTTCCTACACTGAAGCTTTCTTT.